These 14 T cell receptor beta chains originate from one sample sequenced in a study of T cells in Graves' hyperthyroidism and ophthalmopathy. Amplification of TCR beta CDR3 regions was performed using RNA transcripts as template. HTBI primers were the set used in a first-round RT-PCR of the TCR CDR3. TCRdb re-derived calls from the multiplex PCR reads in MiXCR, one entry per CDR3 protein. The sample holds about 420,000 distinct CDR3 sequences, about a sixth seen once. Material: blood. The receptors originated from a woman in her late teens or twenties with Graves' hyperthyroidism.

The J gene is TRBJ1-1, the V gene TRBV19; 8 nucleotides line up with TRBD1. The CDR3 has 15 amino acids. Trimming at V came to 3 bases and at J to 8 bases, leaving 11 bases not matched to a gene. CDR1 LNHDA and CDR2 SQIVND come from the germline V gene (reference sequence). CDR3 amino acids: CASSIRGQVATEAFF. CDR3 bases: TGTGCCAGTAGTATTAGGGGACAGGTGGCCACCGAAGCTTTCTTT.

This clonotype was recorded a few times. The rearrangement joins TRBV5-1 to TRBJ2-3; TRBD2 matches 9 bases. The germline V gene has CDR1 SGHRS and CDR2 YFSETQ. V was clipped by 4 bases and J by 1 base; unmatched bases: 7. This CDR3 has 16 amino acids. CDR3 region: CASSPAVAGGTDTQYF. CDR3 DNA: TGCGCCAGCAGCCCCGCCGTAGCGGGAGGCACAGATACGCAGTATTTT.

This clonotype was detected ten times or more. This chain links TRBV20-1 with TRBJ2-7; TRBD2 aligns across 11 bases. The V gene end was trimmed by 3 bases and the J gene end by 2 bases; junction bases not matched to a gene: 6. The CDR3 runs to 15 residues. Germline V lookup: CDR1 DFQATT, CDR2 SNEGSKA (reference sequence). The CDR3 loop is CSARATSGTTYEQYF. CDR3 nucleotides: TGCAGTGCTAGGGCGACTAGCGGGACGACCTACGAGCAGTACTTC.

This clonotype has a count of ten or more. V is TRBV28 and J is TRBJ1-2; D gene unclear. CDR1 is MDHEN, CDR2 SYDVKM, per germline. This CDR3 has 12 amino acids. V was cut by 5 bases and J by 7 bases, with 11 bases left in between. The chain's CDR3 is CASSTGMPGYTF. CDR3 coding DNA: TGTGCCAGCAGTACCGGAATGCCTGGCTACACCTTC.

This clonotype was counted many times. The chain recombines TRBV6-1 with TRBJ2-7; the D gene is possibly TRBD2 (5 bases). Germline lookup yields CDR1 MNHNS and CDR2 SASEGT. Trimming took 6 bases from V and 3 from J, leaving 18 bases between them. CDR3 length equals 15 residues. The CDR3 sequence is CASRRRTVWGYEQYF. The CDR3 region has the DNA TGTGCCAGCAGGAGGAGGACGGTTTGGGGCTACGAGCAGTACTTC.

This clonotype showed up many times. The V and J genes are TRBV27 and TRBJ1-1; no firm D call. V was clipped by 3 bases and J by 1 base, with 9 bases between them. Germline V gives CDR1 MNHEY, CDR2 SMNVEV (reference sequence). CDR3 length: 14 amino acids. The CDR3: CASSFRRTNTEAFF. CDR3 nucleotide sequence: TGTGCCAGCAGTTTTCGGCGGACGAACACTGAAGCTTTCTTT.

This clonotype was counted ten times or more. The chain recombines TRBV11-2 with TRBJ2-2; 11 nucleotides match TRBD1. Germline assignment: CDR1 SGHAT and CDR2 FQNNGV. The V segment lost 7 bases and the J segment 6 bases; nucleotides outside the gene matches: 10. The CDR3 spans 16 residues. The CDR3 nucleotides read TGTGCCAGCACCCCTCCGGGACAGGGGGATTCCGGGGAGCTGTTTTTT. The encoded protein is CASTPPGQGDSGELFF.

With respect to this clonotype: A read error may be the cause here, since a much bigger clone is one base away. This chain connects TRBV9 to TRBJ1-1; 8 nucleotides line up with TRBD1. The CDR3 sequence is 16 residues long. In germline, CDR1 is SGDLS, CDR2 YYNGEE. CDR3 coding DNA: TGTGCCGGCAGCCCCCGCATAGGGACAGGGAACACTGAAGCTTTCTTT. This sequence encodes CAGSPRIGTGNTEAFF.

V and J are TRBV10-2 and TRBJ2-7, with 10 bases identical to TRBD1. The CDR3 consists of 16 residues. V trimming: 1 base; J trimming: 6 bases; junction bases outside the gene matches: 9. Germline V gene data show CDR1 as WSHSY and CDR2 as SAAADI. This CDR3 reads CASSELGGTGDREQYF. In DNA, the CDR3 is TGCGCCAGCAGTGAGTTGGGTGGGACAGGGGATCGCGAGCAGTACTTC.

This clonotype was seen a few times. V gene TRBV10-2 combines with J gene TRBJ2-1; the match to TRBD2 covers 9 bases. J lost 7 bases, V lost 3 bases, and 10 bases had no gene match. Germline-derived CDR1 and CDR2 are WSHSY and SAAADI. CDR3 length: 16 amino acids. CDR3 bases: TGCGCCAGCAGTGAAATCGCGGGGGGGTCGCAAAATGAGCAGTTCTTC. It translates to CASSEIAGGSQNEQFF.

This clonotype was seen ten or more times. V is TRBV27 and J is TRBJ2-3; 10 bases fit TRBD2. This CDR3 has 14 amino acids. Trimming cost V 7 bases and J 4 bases; bases outside gene matches: 5. Germline CDR1 and CDR2: MNHEY and SMNVEV (reference sequence). CDR3: CASNLAGASDTQYF. DNA for the CDR3: TGTGCCAGCAATCTAGCGGGGGCCTCAGATACGCAGTATTTT.

The J gene is TRBJ2-1, the V gene TRBV12-3 or TRBV12-4; 13 nucleotides line up with TRBD2. The CDR3 extends over 17 amino acids. Trimming took 5 bases from V and 3 from J; bases not matched to a gene: 7. The DNA for the CDR3 is TGTGCCAGCAGTAAACGACTAGCGGGGGGCCGCTACAATGAGCAGTTCTTC. Residues: CASSKRLAGGRYNEQFF.

V and J are TRBV7-6 and TRBJ2-3; 10 nucleotides line up with TRBD2. V lost 3 bases to trimming and J lost 8 bases; unmatched junction nucleotides: 5. Germline lookup yields CDR1 SGHVS and CDR2 FNYEAQ. CDR3 size: 14 residues. The CDR3: CASSFLAGEGTQYF. CDR3 nucleotides: TGTGCCAGCAGCTTTCTAGCGGGGGAGGGTACGCAGTATTTT. Using reference TRBV7-6 and TRBJ2-3 for the parts outside the CDR3, the full variable domain is GAGVSQSPRYKVTKRGQDVALRCDPISGHVSLYWYRQALGQGPEFLTYFNYEAQQDKSGLPNDRFSAERPEGSISTLTIQRTEQRDSAMYRCASSFLAGEGTQYFGPGTRLTVL.

At least ten counts were recorded for this clonotype. The chain has TRBV3-1 and TRBJ2-1, with TRBD2 matching 8 bases. Germline V gene data show CDR1 as LGHDT and CDR2 as YNNKEL (reference sequence). V gave up 3 bases and J gave up 4 bases; unmatched junction bases: 5. The CDR3 runs to 15 residues. The CDR3 coding sequence is TGTGCCAGCAGCCAGGGCGGGGGGTCTTACAATGAGCAGTTCTTC. Its translation: CASSQGGGSYNEQFF.